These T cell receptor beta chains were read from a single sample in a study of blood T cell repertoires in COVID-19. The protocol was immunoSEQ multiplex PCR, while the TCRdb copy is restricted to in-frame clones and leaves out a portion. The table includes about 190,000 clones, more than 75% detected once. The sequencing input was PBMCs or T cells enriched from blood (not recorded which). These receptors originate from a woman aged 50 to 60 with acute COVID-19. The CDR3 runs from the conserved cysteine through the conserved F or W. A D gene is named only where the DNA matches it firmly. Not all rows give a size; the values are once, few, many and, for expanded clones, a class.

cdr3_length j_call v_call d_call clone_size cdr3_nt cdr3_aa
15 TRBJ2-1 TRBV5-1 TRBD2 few TGCGCCAGCAGCTCACTAGCGGGGGGGGACAATGAGCAGTTCTTC CASSSLAGGDNEQFF
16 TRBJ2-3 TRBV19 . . TGTGCCAGTAGTATAAGGGCTAGCGACGGGGAAGATACGCAGTATTTT CASSIRASDGEDTQYF
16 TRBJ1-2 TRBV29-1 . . TGCAGCGTTGAAGATATGTCGACGGCCGCCCTAGTGGGCTACACCTTC CSVEDMSTAALVGYTF
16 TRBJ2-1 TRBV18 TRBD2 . TGTGCCAGCTCACTAAACCAGCGGGGGGGCCGAGATGAGCAGTTCTTC CASSLNQRGGRDEQFF
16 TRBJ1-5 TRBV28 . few TGTGCCAGCAGTCCCCCCCGGGGGAGCAGCTGGATGACCCAGCATTTT CASSPPRGSSWMTQHF
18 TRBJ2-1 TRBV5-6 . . TGTGCCAGCAGCTTGGGGAGGGTTGGGGGTGGAACCTACAATGAGCAGTTCTTC CASSLGRVGGGTYNEQFF
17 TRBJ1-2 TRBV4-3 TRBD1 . TGCGCCAGCAGCCAAGATCGTAGACTGGGACAGCCCTATGGCTACACCTTC CASSQDRRLGQPYGYTF
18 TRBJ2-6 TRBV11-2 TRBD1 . TGTGCCAGCAGCTCCCCCACACAGGGGACCTCTGGGGCCAACGTCCTGACTTTC CASSSPTQGTSGANVLTF
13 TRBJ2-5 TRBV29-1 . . TGCAGCGTCCTAGAATATGTGGAAGAGACCCAGTACTTC CSVLEYVEETQYF
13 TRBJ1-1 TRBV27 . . TGTGCCAGCTGGGAGCGGGGGAACACTGAAGCTTTCTTT CASWERGNTEAFF
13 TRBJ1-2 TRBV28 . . TGTGCCAGCAGTCCAGGGGCCATCTATGGCTACACCTTC CASSPGAIYGYTF
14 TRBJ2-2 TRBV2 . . TGTGCCAGCAGTGACAGGGGTTTCACCGGGGAGCTGTTTTTT CASSDRGFTGELFF
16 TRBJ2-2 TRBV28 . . TGTGCCAGCTATTCACCCTGGGGGCAGGGCGCCGGGGAGCTGTTTTTT CASYSPWGQGAGELFF
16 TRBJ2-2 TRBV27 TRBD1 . TGTGCCAGCAGTATCACGGGACAGACGAACGCCGGGGAGCTGTTTTTT CASSITGQTNAGELFF
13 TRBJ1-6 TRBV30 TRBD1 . TGTGCCTCCTACGGGACAGGGAGTTCACCCCTCCACTTT CASYGTGSSPLHF
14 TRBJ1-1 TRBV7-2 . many TGTGCCAGCAGCTTAGCAGGAGCGGCCACTGAAGCTTTCTTT CASSLAGAATEAFF
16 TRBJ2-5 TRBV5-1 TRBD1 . TGCGCCAGCAGCTTGGGAGGCCGGGACAGGGGCTCTTCTGGTAACTTC CASSLGGRDRGSSGNF
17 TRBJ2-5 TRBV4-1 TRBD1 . TGCGCCAGCAGCCAAGTGGATGGGGACAGGGACCAAGAGACCCAGTACTTC CASSQVDGDRDQETQYF
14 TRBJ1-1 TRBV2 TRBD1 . TGTGCCAGCAGTGCGCTGACAGGGGGCACTGAAGCTTTCTTT CASSALTGGTEAFF
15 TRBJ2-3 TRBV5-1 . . TGCGCCAGCAGCTTGGGACAAATTAGCACAGATACGCAGTATTTT CASSLGQISTDTQYF
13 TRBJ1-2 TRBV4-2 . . TGTGCCAGCAGCCAACAGGGGAACTATGGCTACACCTTC CASSQQGNYGYTF
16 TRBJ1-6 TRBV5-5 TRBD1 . TGTGCCAGCAGCCTGGACAGGGGAAACTATAATTCACCCCTCCACTTT CASSLDRGNYNSPLHF
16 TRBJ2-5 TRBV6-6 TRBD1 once TGTGCCAGCAGCTCCGTACAGGGGGCTATGGGAGAGACCCAGTACTTC CASSSVQGAMGETQYF
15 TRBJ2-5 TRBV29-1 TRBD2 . TGCAGCGTCTCCGGGACTAGAGGGCCCGGGGAGACCCAGTACTTC CSVSGTRGPGETQYF
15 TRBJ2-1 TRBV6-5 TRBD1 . TGTGCCAGCACCTATGGACAGGGCGTTGAGTATGAGCAGTTCTTC CASTYGQGVEYEQFF
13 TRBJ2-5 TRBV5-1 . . TGCGCCAGCAGCTTGGACAGGGCAGAGACCCAGTACTTC CASSLDRAETQYF
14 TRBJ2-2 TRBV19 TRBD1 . TGTGCCAGTAGTATAGCAGCAGGGACAGGACTGGTGTTTTTT CASSIAAGTGLVFF
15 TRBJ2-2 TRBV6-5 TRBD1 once TGTGCCAGCACAGGACAGGGGCTGAACACCGGGGAGCTGTTTTTT CASTGQGLNTGELFF
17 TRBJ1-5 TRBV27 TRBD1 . TGTGCCAGCAGGGAGGGGACAGGGGACATGAGCAATCAGCCCCAGCATTTT CASREGTGDMSNQPQHF
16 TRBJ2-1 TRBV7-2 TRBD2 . TGTGCCAGCAGTCCTAGACTAGCGGGGGGGGCAAATGAGCAGTTCTTC CASSPRLAGGANEQFF
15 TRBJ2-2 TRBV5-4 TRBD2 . TGTGCCAGCAGCTTAGGCGGGGGGGCCATCGGGGAGCTGTTTTTT CASSLGGGAIGELFF